This T cell receptor (beta chain) was observed in a study of shared clonotypes between healthy human individuals. Using immunoSEQ multiplex PCR, the repertoire was profiled, and TCRdb retains in-frame clones only, with some absent. Among over 1.5 million clones listed, nearly 99% were seen once. CDR1 and CDR2 (germline): SGDLS, YYNGEE. V was pared by 4 bases and J by 1 base, with 18 bases between. CDR3 length equals 16 residues. The clonotype comes from a man aged 25 to 40 in good health. The chain links TRBV9 to TRBJ2-7; TRBD1 or TRBD2 may be the D gene (5 bases each). Specimen: naive CD4+ T cells sorted from blood. Subset indicated: CD45RA+ positively selected. CDR3 in DNA: TGTGCCAGCAGCCCCCGAGGGACCGACGGATCCTACGAGCAGTACTTC. Protein product: CASSPRGTDGSYEQYF.